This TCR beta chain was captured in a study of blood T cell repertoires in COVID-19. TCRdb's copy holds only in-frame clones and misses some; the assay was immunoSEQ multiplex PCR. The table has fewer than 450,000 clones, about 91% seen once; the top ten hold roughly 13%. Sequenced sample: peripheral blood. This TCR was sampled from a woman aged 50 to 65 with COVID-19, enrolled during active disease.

CDR3 in DNA: TGTGCCAGCAGCTCCCCGGGGGTCGTGGGGCAGTTCTTC. Translated: CASSSPGVVGQFF. The chain joins TRBV7-9 to TRBJ2-1, with TRBD2 as a possible D gene (6 bases). This CDR3 contains 13 residues. Germline CDR1 SEHNR, CDR2 FQNEAQ (reference sequence). Trimming shortened V by 4 bases and J by 12 bases, and 16 bases separated the two germline ends. Using reference TRBV7-9 and TRBJ2-1 for the parts outside the CDR3, the full variable domain is DTGVSQNPRHKITKRGQNVTFRCDPISEHNRLYWYRQTLGQGPEFLTYFQNEAQLEKSRLLSDRFSAERPKGSFSTLEIQRTEQGDSAMYLCASSSPGVVGQFFGPGTRLTVL.